The 10 T cell receptor beta chains given below trace back to one sample, sequenced in a study of T-cell memory formation after mild COVID-19. In TCRdb, the 5' RACE reads were re-called with MiXCR into one record per CDR3 protein. The profile shows about 400,000 distinct CDR3 sequences, roughly a quarter of them singletons. The sequencing sample was made of PBMCs or a T cell subset sorted from them (not recorded which). All receptors come from an adult woman who had mild COVID-19 (a few samples of this study predate the infection). Cell type and time point are not known.

The chain links TRBV3-1 to TRBJ1-6; 7 positions match TRBD1. Germline CDR1 LGHDT, CDR2 YNNKEL (reference sequence). The CDR3 totals 17 residues. J gave up 3 bases and V 1 base, and 6 bases lay outside the gene matches. CDR3 protein: CASSQAGQLLYNSPLHF. The DNA for the CDR3 is TGTGCCAGCAGCCAAGCGGGACAGCTCCTCTATAATTCACCCCTCCACTTT. Together with reference TRBV3-1 and TRBJ1-6, the CDR3 gives the full variable domain: DTAVSQTPKYLVTQMGNDKSIKCEQNLGHDTMYWYKQDSKKFLKIMFSYNNKELIINETVPNRFSPKSPDKAHLNLHINSLELGDSAVYFCASSQAGQLLYNSPLHFGNGTRLTVT.

The V and J genes are TRBV7-9 and TRBJ2-7, with 9 bases fitting TRBD2. V gave up 5 bases and J gave up 2 bases; unmatched junction bases: 7. The CDR3 runs to 15 residues. Looked up from germline, CDR1 is SEHNR and CDR2 is FQNEAQ (reference sequence). CDR3 nucleotide sequence: TGTGCCAGCAGCAAAAGCGGGGGGACTACCTACGAGCAGTACTTC. Encoded protein: CASSKSGGTTYEQYF.

V usage is TRBV27 and J usage is TRBJ2-1, with 8 bases matching TRBD2. V was clipped by 2 bases and J by 6 bases; unmatched bases: 3. The CDR3 has 14 amino acids. CDR1 is MNHEY and CDR2 is SMNVEV in the germline V gene (reference sequence). The chain's CDR3 is CASSLRTSSNEQFF. The CDR3 DNA sequence: TGTGCCAGCAGTTTAAGGACTAGCAGCAATGAGCAGTTCTTC.

As to this clonotype: A read error may explain this, as a much larger clone is one base away. V usage is TRBV5-6 and J usage is TRBJ2-5; 10 bases are shared with TRBD2. V gave up 1 base and J gave up 5 bases; unmatched junction bases: 2. The length of the CDR3 is 14 residues. Germline CDR1 reads SGHDT; CDR2 reads YYEEEE. The CDR3 region has the DNA TGTGCCAGCAGCTTGACTAGCGGGGTGGAGACCCAGTACTTC. It translates to CASSLTSGVETQYF. Full variable domain (missing parts from reference TRBV5-6 and TRBJ2-5): DAGVTQSPTHLIKTRGQQVTLRCSPKSGHDTVSWYQQALGQGPQFIFQYYEEEERQRGNFPDRFSGHQFPNYSSELNVNALLLGDSALYLCASSLTSGVETQYFGPGTRLLVL.

The chain links TRBV5-5 to TRBJ2-5, with a weak D call TRBD2 (5 bases). Trimming took 6 bases from V and 3 from J, leaving 15 bases between them. Germline CDR1 SGHKS, CDR2 YYEKEE (reference sequence). The CDR3 covers 14 residues. CDR3 in amino acids: CASTEDELEETQYF. The CDR3 DNA follows: TGTGCCAGCACGGAGGACGAATTAGAAGAGACCCAGTACTTC.

The V and J genes are TRBV24-1 and TRBJ2-2; 14 nucleotides line up with TRBD2. From germline, CDR1 is KGHDR and CDR2 SFDVKD. V shed 4 bases, J shed 3 bases, and the junction held 9 bases outside the gene matches. The CDR3 is made up of 19 amino acids. In nucleotides, the CDR3 is TGTGCCACCAGTGACCTTGGACTAGCGGGAGGTTGGGACACCGGGGAGCTGTTTTTT. Amino acids: CATSDLGLAGGWDTGELFF.

A few counts support this clonotype. J is TRBJ2-3 and V is TRBV2; 13 bases fit TRBD2. Germline lookup yields CDR1 SNHLY and CDR2 FYNNEI. V dropped 7 bases and J dropped 5; count of bases not matched to a gene: 12. The CDR3 spans 17 residues. DNA of the CDR3: TGTGCCAGCAACCCCGCCGGGACTAGCGGGGCTCGAGATACGCAGTATTTT. Translated: CASNPAGTSGARDTQYF.

The chain links TRBV15 to TRBJ2-5; possibly TRBD1 for D (8 bases). There are 13 residues in the CDR3. Germline V CDR1 and CDR2: LNHNV, YYDKDF (reference sequence). The ends were cut back, 9 bases at V and 5 bases at J, with 16 bases in the middle. The CDR3 nucleotides are TGTGCCACATCGGACAGGGAGGGCGAGACCCAGTACTTC. It translates to CATSDREGETQYF.

This clonotype was detected only a few times. This chain uses TRBV30 with TRBJ2-5; 10 bases map to TRBD1. This CDR3 contains 13 residues. After removal of 7 bases from V and 1 base from J, the junction contained 3 bases not matched to a gene. Germline V gene data show CDR1 as GTSNPN and CDR2 as SVGIG (reference sequence). This CDR3 is CASTGGLQETQYF. In nucleotides, the CDR3 is TGTGCCTCGACAGGGGGCCTCCAAGAGACCCAGTACTTC.

This clonotype was detected a few times. This sequence joins TRBV7-9 and TRBJ2-1; 8 bases line up with TRBD2. Germline V gene lookup returns CDR1 SEHNR and CDR2 FQNEAQ (reference sequence). V was clipped by 2 bases and J by 4 bases; unmatched bases: 7. There are 16 residues in the CDR3. CDR3 DNA sequence: TGTGCCAGCAGCTTATTCCGGACTAGCACGTACAATGAGCAGTTCTTC. It specifies CASSLFRTSTYNEQFF. Variable domain in full (rest from reference TRBV7-9 and TRBJ2-1): DTGVSQNPRHKITKRGQNVTFRCDPISEHNRLYWYRQTLGQGPEFLTYFQNEAQLEKSRLLSDRFSAERPKGSFSTLEIQRTEQGDSAMYLCASSLFRTSTYNEQFFGPGTRLTVL.